This paragraph covers one TCR beta chain sequence. Its antigen is unknown. TCRdb keeps only in-frame clones here, not all; method: immunoSEQ multiplex PCR. Of some 320,000 clones listed, roughly 80% are singletons. The data were obtained in a study of Ad26.COV2.S vaccination and SARS-CoV-2 variants. With V trimmed by 1 base and J by 0 bases, 6 bases remained unmatched. CDR3 length: 16 residues. Germline CDR1 reads LNHDA; CDR2 reads SQIVND (reference sequence). The treatment denotes: some 19 received Ad26.COV2.S at low or high dose, single or two shots; roughly five received placebo; per-sample allocation not given. Specimens were obtained on day 63 following the first vaccine or placebo injection. Overall study results and limits: Substantial breadth in spike-specific CD8+ and CD4+ T cell responses was reportedly seen after vaccination.

The gene calls are TRBV19 and TRBJ2-7, with 7 bases fitting TRBD1. The material was peripheral blood, obtained in a trial of Ad26.COV2.S vaccine versus placebo. This TCR derives from a person between 18 and 65 years old who received the Ad26.COV2.S COVID-19 vaccine or a placebo. CDR3 in amino acids: CASSIGGQAFSYEQYF. The CDR3 DNA reads as TGTGCCAGTAGTATAGGAGGACAGGCCTTCTCCTACGAGCAGTACTTC. The entire variable domain, with the rest obtained from reference TRBV19 and TRBJ2-7, is as follows: DGGITQSPKYLFRKEGQNVTLSCEQNLNHDAMYWYRQDPGQGLRLIYYSQIVNDFQKGDIAEGYSVSREKKESFPLTVTSAQKNPTAFYLCASSIGGQAFSYEQYFGPGTRLTVT.